The present TCR beta chain was sequenced within a study of cytomegalovirus exposure and HLA in healthy donors. Study-level findings and limits: Analysis was carried out at a later point, and it linked a missense DCLRE1C variant to TCR beta V- and J-gene trimming. Judged likely to be a sequencing artifact was a cluster of highly shared sequence variants. In vitro assays verified that three CMV-associated chains recognized CMV antigens specifically.

As concerns this clone: Its antigen is undetermined.

The PCR ran on 60 Vbeta and 13 Jbeta primers. Only in-frame clones appear in the TCRdb table, and some are missing; sequencing was by immunoSEQ multiplex PCR. Altogether about 170,000 clones are present, roughly 80% being singletons, with the ten largest covering roughly 2%. The trim removed 3 bases at V and 0 bases at J, leaving 9 bases unmatched. This CDR3 has 17 amino acids. Germline assignment: CDR1 SGHAT and CDR2 FQNNGV. This sequence originates from a female donor in good health and CMV-seronegative. What was sequenced was PBMCs. The chain recombines TRBV11-2 with TRBJ1-2; TRBD1 matches at 8 bases. The CDR3 region has the DNA TGTGCCAGCAGCTTTACAGGGGGTATTACTTCTAACTATGGCTACACCTTC. Its translation is CASSFTGGITSNYGYTF. Looking up the rest from reference TRBV11-2 and TRBJ1-2 gives the full variable domain: EAGVAQSPRYKIIEKRQSVAFWCNPISGHATLYWYQQILGQGPKLLIQFQNNGVVDDSQLPKDRFSAERLKGVDSTLKIQPAKLEDSAVYLCASSFTGGITSNYGYTFGSGTRLTVV.